This TCR beta chain was sequenced in a study of T cell responses to AZD1222 COVID-19 vaccine. Study conclusions and caveats: Recipients of AZD1222 seropositive at baseline numbered only 5 or 6.

CDR1 is MNHEY, CDR2 SVGEGT, per germline. The CDR3 sequence is 14 residues long. The germline V and J ends were trimmed by 4 bases and 6 bases, with 15 bases remaining between them. Profiled with immunoSEQ multiplex PCR; TCRdb holds only in-frame clones, not every one. The table lists over 130,000 clones, roughly 92% of them singletons, with about a tenth in the top ten. Concerning this clone itself: What it binds is unknown.

The rearrangement links TRBV6-2 or TRBV6-3 to TRBJ1-1, with D perhaps TRBD1 (6 bases). The clonotype originates from an adult who received the AZD1222 COVID-19 vaccine. The source was peripheral blood, collected 28 days after the second AZD1222 dose. The CDR3 DNA is TGTGCCAGCAGTTCCACCCCAGAGGGGGCTGAAGCTTTCTTT. Its translation is CASSSTPEGAEAFF.